The 7 T cell receptor beta chains in this list originate from one sample, sequenced in a study of T cells after yellow fever vaccination. TCRdb re-called the 5' RACE reads through MiXCR, storing one row per CDR3 protein. The profile shows approximately 610,000 distinct CDR3 sequences, less than 20% of them singletons. Material: PBMCs, obtained less than 6 days after the first yellow fever vaccination. The origin of the receptors is a man aged 18-30 years who received the YFV17D yellow fever vaccine.

The chain combines TRBV20-1 with TRBJ2-3, with 7 nucleotides matching TRBD2. The CDR3 runs 14 residues. Germline loops: CDR1 DFQATT, CDR2 SNEGSKA (reference sequence). With V trimmed by 5 bases and J by 4 bases, 9 bases remained unmatched. The chain's CDR3 is CSAVFGAGADTQYF. Here the CDR3 DNA reads TGCAGTGCTGTGTTCGGGGCGGGGGCAGATACGCAGTATTTT.

This clonotype was detected a few times. The chain carries TRBV5-5 and TRBJ2-1; D call uncertain. Germline CDR1 is SGHKS and CDR2 is YYEKEE (reference sequence). The V end lost 2 bases, the J end lost 4 bases, and 13 bases lay between the germline ends. The CDR3 loop spans 15 amino acids. CDR3 DNA: TGTGCCAGCAGCTTATTACAAAAGCCGTACAATGAGCAGTTCTTC. Residues: CASSLLQKPYNEQFF.

This clonotype showed up just a few times. The V and J genes are TRBV5-1 and TRBJ2-7; no clear D. V was trimmed by 3 bases and J by 2 bases, leaving 6 bases between them. This CDR3 has 12 amino acids. Germline assignment: CDR1 SGHRS and CDR2 YFSETQ. This CDR3 is CASSWTPYEQYF. DNA of the CDR3: TGCGCCAGCAGCTGGACCCCCTACGAGCAGTACTTC.

The chain couples TRBV7-2 to TRBJ1-1, with 7 bases fitting TRBD1. CDR3 size: 13 residues. V lost 2 bases, J lost 7 bases, and 4 bases stayed unmatched. Per the germline V gene, CDR1 is SGHTA and CDR2 is FQGNSA. CDR3 sequence: CASSLRGLGEAFF. CDR3 nucleotides: TGTGCCAGCAGCTTAAGGGGGCTGGGTGAAGCTTTCTTT.

A word on this clonotype: One end of the junction varies from germline; a read error may be responsible. This chain joins TRBV6-1 and TRBJ2-3, with no clear D. The V gene's germline CDR1 is MNHNS and CDR2 SASEGT. This CDR3 spans 14 amino acids. The chain's CDR3 is CATSDVGHTDTQYF. DNA for the CDR3: TGTGCCACCAGTGATGTGGGCCACACAGATACGCAGTATTTT.

The V gene is TRBV7-9, the J gene TRBJ1-5; a weak D match, TRBD1 (5 bases). Germline CDR1 reads SEHNR; CDR2 reads FQNEAQ (reference sequence). The CDR3 sequence is 12 residues long. V was pared by 6 bases and J by 7 bases, with 10 bases between. CDR3 region: CASSSGTQPQHF. CDR3 sequence (DNA): TGTGCCAGCAGTTCAGGGACCCAGCCCCAGCATTTT.

In this sample, this clonotype turned up a few times. The gene calls are TRBV7-2 and TRBJ2-7; D is undetermined. Trimming shortened V by 4 bases and J by 2 bases, and 6 bases separated the two germline ends. The CDR3 spans 12 residues. Germline CDR1 SGHTA, CDR2 FQGNSA. The CDR3 reads CASSSYTYEQYF. In nucleotides, the CDR3 is TGTGCCAGCAGCTCATATACCTACGAGCAGTACTTC.